The 24 T cell receptor beta chains in this list originate from one sample, sequenced in a study of blood T cell repertoires in COVID-19. Data came from immunoSEQ multiplex PCR; TCRdb stores just in-frame clones and leaves some out. Altogether a few hundred thousand clones are present, approximately 81% being singletons, with the ten largest covering 3.5% to 4%. The sequenced sample was peripheral blood. All receptors derive from a woman aged 18-29 years with acute or convalescent COVID-19.

The chain recombines TRBV28 with TRBJ2-5, with D possibly TRBD2 on 5 matching bases. Trimming shortened V by 8 bases and J by 5 bases, and 18 bases separated the two germline ends. Germline CDR1 and CDR2: MDHEN and SYDVKM. This CDR3 is built from 14 residues. CDR3 sequence reads: CASGPGRGWETQYF. The CDR3 bases are TGTGCCAGCGGGCCAGGTCGAGGGTGGGAGACCCAGTACTTC.

The CDR3, as DNA: TGTGCCAGCAGCTTTCTCATCCGACAGCCTAACACCGGGGAGCTGTTTTTT. Translation gives CASSFLIRQPNTGELFF. The chain links TRBV11-2 to TRBJ2-2, with a possible D match to TRBD1 (5 bases). The germline CDR1 and CDR2 sequences are SGHAT and FQNNGV. Trimming left V 3 bases short and J 2 bases short, with 16 bases between. There are 17 residues in the CDR3.

Here the CDR3 DNA reads TGTGCCAGCAGTTACTCCTTGGGAGGAAGCAATCAGCCCCAGCATTTT. Encoded protein: CASSYSLGGSNQPQHF. The genes are TRBV6-6 and TRBJ1-5, with no clear D. CDR3 length: 16 residues. The ends were cut back, 0 bases at V and 1 base at J, with 10 bases in the middle. Germline V gene sequence: CDR1 MNHNY, CDR2 SVGAGI (reference sequence).

V usage is TRBV30 and J usage is TRBJ2-5, with 9 bases lining up with TRBD2. V shed 3 bases and J 3 bases; nucleotides not matched to a gene: 11. The length of the CDR3 is 16 residues. Germline values: CDR1 GTSNPN, CDR2 SVGIG (reference sequence). The CDR3 is CAWRARRGLAKETQYF. In nucleotides, the CDR3 is TGTGCCTGGAGAGCACGACGGGGACTAGCCAAAGAGACCCAGTACTTC.

CDR3 amino acids: CASSFGTGLDNEQFF. As DNA, the CDR3 is TGCGCCAGCAGCTTTGGGACAGGGCTCGACAATGAGCAGTTCTTC. This sequence joins TRBV5-1 and TRBJ2-1; 9 bases fit TRBD1. Germline trimming cut 2 bases from V and 5 bases from J; bases unmatched to any gene: 5. Germline loops: CDR1 SGHRS, CDR2 YFSETQ. The CDR3 spans 15 residues.

The rearrangement links TRBV4-2 to TRBJ2-3, with D perhaps matching TRBD2 (5 bases). This CDR3 is 15 amino acids long. The germline gives CDR1 LGHNA, CDR2 YNFKEQ. V lost 3 bases, J lost 7 bases, and 17 bases lay in between. DNA of the CDR3: TGTGCCAGCAGCCAGTATCTAGCTGTTGGATATACGCAGTATTTT. This codes for CASSQYLAVGYTQYF.

The chain has TRBV4-1 and TRBJ1-2; D ambiguous. Germline V gene data show CDR1 as MGHRA and CDR2 as YSYEKL. V shed 2 bases and J shed 3 bases, with 10 bases lying between them. The CDR3 has 14 amino acids. The CDR3 bases are TGCGCCAGCAGCCAAATGGAGGAAGACTATGGCTACACCTTC. It yields the protein CASSQMEEDYGYTF.

The J gene is TRBJ1-1, the V gene TRBV6-5, with D possibly TRBD1 on 5 matching bases. The CDR3 runs 16 residues. Germline CDR1 is MNHEY and CDR2 is SVGAGI. The V and J ends lost 1 base and 4 bases respectively, with 16 bases between them. The CDR3: CASSYYSVGDSTEAFF. DNA of the CDR3: TGTGCCAGCAGTTACTACTCTGTGGGTGACAGCACTGAAGCTTTCTTT.

V gene TRBV5-6 combines with J gene TRBJ2-7; 9 bases map to TRBD1. V lost 2 bases and J lost 5; bases outside the gene matches: 5. The germline V gene encodes CDR1 SGHDT and CDR2 YYEEEE. This CDR3 has 14 amino acids. CDR3 protein: CASSLGDRVHEQYF. The CDR3 bases are TGTGCCAGCAGCTTAGGGGACAGGGTCCACGAGCAGTACTTC.

A few counts support this clone. V is TRBV7-2 and J is TRBJ2-7, with 9 bases fitting TRBD1. V shed 3 bases and J 2 bases; nucleotides not matched to a gene: 5. The germline V gene encodes CDR1 SGHTA and CDR2 FQGNSA. This CDR3 comprises 15 residues. DNA of the CDR3: TGTGCCAGCAGCTTTCCGGGACAGGGTGCCTACGAGCAGTACTTC. Protein: CASSFPGQGAYEQYF.

V is TRBV5-1 and J is TRBJ2-6; 10 positions match TRBD2. The germline CDR1 and CDR2 sequences are SGHRS and YFSETQ. This CDR3 contains 18 residues. The trim removed 4 bases at V and 0 bases at J, leaving 7 bases unmatched. CDR3: CASSPLAGATSGANVLTF. The CDR3 DNA is TGCGCCAGCAGCCCCCTAGCGGGGGCCACCTCTGGGGCCAACGTCCTGACTTTC.

This clone has a single count. V is TRBV9 and J is TRBJ2-1; the match to TRBD2 covers 9 bases. CDR1 is SGDLS and CDR2 is YYNGEE in the germline V gene. This CDR3 is built from 15 residues. J was trimmed by 2 bases and V by 3 bases; bases with no gene match: 3. The CDR3: CASSASGETYNEQFF. CDR3 nucleotides: TGTGCCAGCAGCGCTAGCGGGGAGACCTACAATGAGCAGTTCTTC.

This clone came up once. The rearrangement links TRBV28 to TRBJ2-7; D remains unclear. The V end lost 6 bases, the J end lost 1 base, and 13 bases lay between the germline ends. Germline loops: CDR1 MDHEN, CDR2 SYDVKM. This CDR3 is built from 14 residues. The CDR3 loop reads CASRGVLNSYEQYF. The CDR3 DNA follows: TGTGCCAGCAGGGGCGTTCTGAATTCCTACGAGCAGTACTTC.

The CDR3 region has the DNA TGTGCCAGCAGCCCAGGGTATCAGCGGGGGCCCCGGGGAGAGACCCAGTACTTC. It encodes CASSPGYQRGPRGETQYF. The chain is built from TRBV11-2 and TRBJ2-5; 8 nucleotides line up with TRBD2. Trimming cost V 5 bases and J 4 bases; bases outside gene matches: 18. Germline V gene data show CDR1 as SGHAT and CDR2 as FQNNGV. There are 18 residues in the CDR3.

This chain's CDR3 is CASSAFSREGYEQYF. The CDR3 coding sequence is TGTGCCAGCAGCGCCTTTTCGCGGGAGGGCTACGAGCAGTACTTC. V is TRBV5-6 and J is TRBJ2-7; TRBD2 agrees at 9 bases. The CDR3 extends over 15 amino acids. With 4 bases clipped from V and 3 bases from J, the junction kept 8 bases outside the gene matches. CDR1 is SGHDT and CDR2 is YYEEEE in the germline V gene.

This CDR3 reads CASSFGQGASYEQYF. The CDR3 DNA sequence: TGTGCCAGCAGCTTCGGACAGGGGGCTAGCTACGAGCAGTACTTC. The chain is built from TRBV11-1 and TRBJ2-7, with 11 bases identical to TRBD1. Germline lookup yields CDR1 SGHAT and CDR2 FQDESV (reference sequence). V was clipped by 3 bases and J by 3 bases; unmatched bases: 4. This CDR3 is 15 amino acids long.

V usage is TRBV9 and J usage is TRBJ2-5; D may be TRBD2 (5 bases). V dropped 4 bases and J dropped 5 bases, with 12 bases sitting between them. The CDR3 has 13 amino acids. The germline gives CDR1 SGDLS, CDR2 YYNGEE. CDR3 in DNA: TGTGCCAGCAGCTATTCTAGCATTGAGACCCAGTACTTC. Translation gives CASSYSSIETQYF.

The V gene is TRBV28, the J gene TRBJ2-3, with 9 bases lining up with TRBD2. The CDR3 loop spans 18 amino acids. The ends lost 5 bases at V and 0 bases at J; junction bases unmatched: 12. The germline V gene encodes CDR1 MDHEN and CDR2 SYDVKM. The CDR3 nucleotides read TGTGCCAGCAGTCTCCCACAGCCTAGCGGGGCTAGCACAGATACGCAGTATTTT. Translating it yields CASSLPQPSGASTDTQYF.

The V call is TRBV11-1, the J call TRBJ2-7; 10 nucleotides agree with TRBD2. The V and J ends lost 4 bases and 6 bases, in that order; junction bases with no gene match: 6. Looked up from germline, CDR1 is SGHAT and CDR2 is FQDESV (reference sequence). The CDR3 contains 14 residues. CDR3 coding DNA: TGTGCCAGCAGCTGGACTAGCGGAAGGAGCGAGCAGTACTTC. It codes for CASSWTSGRSEQYF.

The gene calls are TRBV12-5 and TRBJ2-3, with TRBD1 as a possible D gene (5 bases). The CDR3 consists of 11 residues. Between the trimmed V and J ends, which lost 10 bases and 6 bases, there was a span of 11 bases. Germline V CDR1 and CDR2: LGHNT, FRNRAP. The CDR3 loop reads CATRAGDTQYF. CDR3 DNA sequence: TGTGCTACCAGGGCCGGGGATACGCAGTATTTT.

This clone was seen a few times. The chain employs TRBV19 and TRBJ1-1; D gene unclear. The CDR3 length is 14 residues. Looked up from germline, CDR1 is LNHDA and CDR2 is SQIVND (reference sequence). V dropped 8 bases and J dropped 1 base, with 14 bases sitting between them. CDR3 nucleotides: TGTGCCAGTGCGGTAGACGGTAGGAACACTGAAGCTTTCTTT. Translation gives CASAVDGRNTEAFF.

The CDR3 sequence: CASSGTGQGSGNTIYF. The CDR3 DNA is TGTGCCAGCAGCGGTACGGGACAGGGGTCTGGAAACACCATATATTTT. This rearrangement joins TRBV7-9 to TRBJ1-3; 10 bases agree with TRBD1. CDR1 and CDR2 from the germline V gene are SEHNR and FQNEAQ (reference sequence). V lost 5 bases and J lost 1; bases outside the gene matches: 5. The CDR3 sequence is 16 residues long. Looking up the rest from reference TRBV7-9 and TRBJ1-3 gives the full variable domain: DTGVSQNPRHKITKRGQNVTFRCDPISEHNRLYWYRQTLGQGPEFLTYFQNEAQLEKSRLLSDRFSAERPKGSFSTLEIQRTEQGDSAMYLCASSGTGQGSGNTIYFGEGSWLTVV.

This chain joins TRBV7-9 and TRBJ2-1; 11 nucleotides match TRBD1. J lost 14 bases, V lost 1 base, and 1 base had no gene match. The CDR3 runs 12 residues. CDR1 SEHNR and CDR2 FQNEAQ come from the germline V gene (reference sequence). The CDR3 loop reads CASSLGTGGKFF. DNA for the CDR3: TGTGCCAGCAGCTTAGGGACAGGGGGCAAGTTCTTC. Complete variable domain (other parts from reference TRBV7-9 and TRBJ2-1): DTGVSQNPRHKITKRGQNVTFRCDPISEHNRLYWYRQTLGQGPEFLTYFQNEAQLEKSRLLSDRFSAERPKGSFSTLEIQRTEQGDSAMYLCASSLGTGGKFFGPGTRLTVL.

This rearrangement joins TRBV29-1 to TRBJ2-7; a possible D gene is TRBD1 (7 bases). V lost 7 bases and J 5 bases, leaving 9 bases between the germline ends. CDR3 length equals 10 residues. Per the germline V gene, CDR1 is SQVTM and CDR2 is ANQGSEA. The CDR3 is CSGGTDEQYF. DNA for the CDR3: TGCAGCGGCGGGACAGACGAGCAGTACTTC.